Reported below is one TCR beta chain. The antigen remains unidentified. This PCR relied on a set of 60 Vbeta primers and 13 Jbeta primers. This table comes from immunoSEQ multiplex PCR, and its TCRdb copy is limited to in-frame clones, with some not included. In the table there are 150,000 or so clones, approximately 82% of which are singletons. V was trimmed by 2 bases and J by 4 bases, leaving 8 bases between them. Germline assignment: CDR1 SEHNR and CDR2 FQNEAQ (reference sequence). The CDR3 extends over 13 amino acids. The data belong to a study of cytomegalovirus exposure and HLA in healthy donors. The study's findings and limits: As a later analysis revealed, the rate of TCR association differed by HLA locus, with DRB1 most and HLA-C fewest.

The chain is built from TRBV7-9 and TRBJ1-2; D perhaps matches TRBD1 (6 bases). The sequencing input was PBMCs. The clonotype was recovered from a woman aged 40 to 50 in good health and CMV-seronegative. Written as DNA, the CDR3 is TGTGCCAGCAGCTTACCGGACAGCTATGGCTACACCTTC. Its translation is CASSLPDSYGYTF.